This T cell receptor beta chain was found in a study of cytomegalovirus exposure and HLA in healthy donors. The CDR3 contains 15 residues. V was clipped by 6 bases and J by 5 bases; unmatched bases: 12. From germline, CDR1 is MNHEY and CDR2 SVGAGI. The primer mix had 60 Vbeta and 13 Jbeta primers. Some clones are missing from TCRdb's copy, which holds only in-frame ones; the method was immunoSEQ multiplex PCR. Among fewer than 250,000 clones listed, more than 75% were seen once. J is TRBJ2-7 and V is TRBV6-5, with 8 bases matching TRBD2. The material sequenced was PBMCs. The receptor's source is a woman aged 25 to 45 in good health and CMV-seropositive. For the CDR3, the DNA is TGTGCCAGCAGCCCACAGGGACTAGATATCCACGAGCAGTACTTC. This sequence encodes CASSPQGLDIHEQYF.